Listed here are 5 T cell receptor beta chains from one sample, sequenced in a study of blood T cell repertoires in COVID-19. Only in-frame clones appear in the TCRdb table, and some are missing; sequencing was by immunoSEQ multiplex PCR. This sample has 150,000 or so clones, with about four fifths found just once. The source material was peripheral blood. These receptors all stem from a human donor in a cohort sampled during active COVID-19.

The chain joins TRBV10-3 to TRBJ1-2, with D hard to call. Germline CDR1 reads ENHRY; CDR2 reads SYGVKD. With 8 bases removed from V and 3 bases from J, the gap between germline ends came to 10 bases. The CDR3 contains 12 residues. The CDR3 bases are TGTGCCATCGCCGGACTTGACTATGGCTACACCTTC. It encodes CAIAGLDYGYTF.

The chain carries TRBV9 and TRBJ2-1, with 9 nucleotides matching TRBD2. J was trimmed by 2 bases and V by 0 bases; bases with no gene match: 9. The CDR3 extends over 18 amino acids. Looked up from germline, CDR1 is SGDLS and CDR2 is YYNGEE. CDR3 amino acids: CASSVVRERGEAYNEQFF. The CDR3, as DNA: TGTGCCAGCAGCGTAGTGAGAGAGCGGGGGGAGGCCTACAATGAGCAGTTCTTC.

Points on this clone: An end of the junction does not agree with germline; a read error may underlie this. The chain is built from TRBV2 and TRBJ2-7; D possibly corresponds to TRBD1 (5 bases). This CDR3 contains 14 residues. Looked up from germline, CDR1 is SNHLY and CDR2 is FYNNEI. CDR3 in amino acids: CASSVVGGRDRRGF. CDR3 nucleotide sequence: TGTGCCAGCAGTGTGGTCGGCGGCCGAGATAGAAGGGGCTTC.

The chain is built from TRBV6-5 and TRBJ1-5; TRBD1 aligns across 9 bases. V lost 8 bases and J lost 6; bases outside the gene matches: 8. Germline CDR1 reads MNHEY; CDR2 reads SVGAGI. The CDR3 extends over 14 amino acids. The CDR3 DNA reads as TGTGCCAGCGGCCGACAGGGGGGCGGTCAGCCCCAGCATTTT. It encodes CASGRQGGGQPQHF.

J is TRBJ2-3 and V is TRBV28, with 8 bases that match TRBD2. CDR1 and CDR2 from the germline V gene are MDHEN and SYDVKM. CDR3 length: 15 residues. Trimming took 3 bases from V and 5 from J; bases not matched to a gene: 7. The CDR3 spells CASSLFSGTGDTQYF. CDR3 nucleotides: TGTGCCAGCAGTTTGTTTAGCGGGACGGGAGATACGCAGTATTTT. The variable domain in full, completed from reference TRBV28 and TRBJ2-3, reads DVKVTQSSRYLVKRTGEKVFLECVQDMDHENMFWYRQDPGLGLRLIYFSYDVKMKEKGDIPEGYSVSREKKERFSLILESASTNQTSMYLCASSLFSGTGDTQYFGPGTRLTVL.